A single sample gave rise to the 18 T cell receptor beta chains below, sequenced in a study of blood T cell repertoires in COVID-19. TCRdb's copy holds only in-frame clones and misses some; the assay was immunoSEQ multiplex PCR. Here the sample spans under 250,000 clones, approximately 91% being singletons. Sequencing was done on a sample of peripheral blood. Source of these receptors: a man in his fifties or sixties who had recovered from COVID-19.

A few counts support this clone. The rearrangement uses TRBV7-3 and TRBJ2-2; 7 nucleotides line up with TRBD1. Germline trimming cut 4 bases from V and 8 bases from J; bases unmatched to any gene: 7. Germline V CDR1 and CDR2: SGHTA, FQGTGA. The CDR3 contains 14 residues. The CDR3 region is CASSSRTGPGELFF. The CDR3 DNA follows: TGTGCCAGCAGCTCTCGGACAGGCCCGGGGGAGCTGTTTTTT. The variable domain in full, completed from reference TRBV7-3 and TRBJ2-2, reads GAGVSQTPSNKVTEKGKYVELRCDPISGHTALYWYRQSLGQGPEFLIYFQGTGAADDSGLPNDRFFAVRPEGSVSTLKIQRTERGDSAVYLCASSSRTGPGELFFGEGSRLTVL.

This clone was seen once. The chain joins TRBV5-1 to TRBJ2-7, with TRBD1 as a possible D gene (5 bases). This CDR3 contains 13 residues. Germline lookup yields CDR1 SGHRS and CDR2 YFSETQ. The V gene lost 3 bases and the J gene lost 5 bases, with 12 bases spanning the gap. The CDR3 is CASSWGKADEQYF. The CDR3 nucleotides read TGCGCCAGCAGCTGGGGCAAGGCGGACGAGCAGTACTTC.

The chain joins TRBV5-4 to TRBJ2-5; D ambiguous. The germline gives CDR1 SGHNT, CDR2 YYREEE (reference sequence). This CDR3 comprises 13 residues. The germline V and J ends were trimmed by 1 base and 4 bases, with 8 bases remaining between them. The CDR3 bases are TGTGCCAGCAGCTTGCGGAGTGGAGAGACCCAGTACTTC. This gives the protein CASSLRSGETQYF.

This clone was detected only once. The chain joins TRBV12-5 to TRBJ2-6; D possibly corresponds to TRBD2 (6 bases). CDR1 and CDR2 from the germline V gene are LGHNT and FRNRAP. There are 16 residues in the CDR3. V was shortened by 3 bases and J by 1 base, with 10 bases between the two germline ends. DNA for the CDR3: TGTGCTAGTGGTTTATTGGAGGGGTCTGGGGCCAACGTCCTGACTTTC. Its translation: CASGLLEGSGANVLTF.

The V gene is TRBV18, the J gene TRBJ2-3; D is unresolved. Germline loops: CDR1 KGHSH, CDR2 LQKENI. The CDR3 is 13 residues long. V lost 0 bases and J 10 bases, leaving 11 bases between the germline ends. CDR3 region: CASSPPYGSAQYF. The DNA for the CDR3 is TGTGCCAGCTCACCACCGTACGGGTCGGCGCAGTATTTT.

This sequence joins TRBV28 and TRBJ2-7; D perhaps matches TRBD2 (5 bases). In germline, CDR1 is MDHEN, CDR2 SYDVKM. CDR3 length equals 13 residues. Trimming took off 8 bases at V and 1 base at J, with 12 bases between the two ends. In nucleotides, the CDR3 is TGTGCCAGCCGAGGTAGCGCATCCTACGAGCAGTACTTC. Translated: CASRGSASYEQYF.

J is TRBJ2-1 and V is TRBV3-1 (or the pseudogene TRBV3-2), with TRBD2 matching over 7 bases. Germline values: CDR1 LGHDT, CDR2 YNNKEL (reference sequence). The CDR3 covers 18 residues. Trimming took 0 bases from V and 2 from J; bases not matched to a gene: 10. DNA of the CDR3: TGTGCCAGCAGCCAAGATATGGTAGCGGGTCAAGCCTACAATGAGCAGTTCTTC. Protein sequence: CASSQDMVAGQAYNEQFF.

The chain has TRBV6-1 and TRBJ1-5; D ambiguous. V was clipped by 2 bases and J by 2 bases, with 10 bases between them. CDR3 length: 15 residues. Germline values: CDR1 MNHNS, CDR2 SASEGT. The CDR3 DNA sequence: TGTGCCAGCAGTGAAAATTTTCAGGGCAATCAGCCCCAGCATTTT. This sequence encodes CASSENFQGNQPQHF.

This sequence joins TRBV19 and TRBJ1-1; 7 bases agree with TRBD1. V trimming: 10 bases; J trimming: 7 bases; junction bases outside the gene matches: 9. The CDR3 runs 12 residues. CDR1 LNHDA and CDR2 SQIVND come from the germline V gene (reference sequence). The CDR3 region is CATKGTASEAFF. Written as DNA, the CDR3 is TGTGCCACCAAAGGGACAGCCAGTGAAGCTTTCTTT.

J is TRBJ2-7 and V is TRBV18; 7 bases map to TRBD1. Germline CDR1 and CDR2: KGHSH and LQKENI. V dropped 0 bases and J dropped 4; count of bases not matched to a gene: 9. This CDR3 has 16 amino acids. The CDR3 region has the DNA TGTGCCAGCTCACCACCGGAGAGGGGGCGCGGATACGAGCAGTACTTC. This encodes CASSPPERGRGYEQYF. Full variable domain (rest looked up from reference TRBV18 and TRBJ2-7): NAGVMQNPRHLVRRRGQEARLRCSPMKGHSHVYWYRQLPEEGLKFMVYLQKENIIDESGMPKERFSAEFPKEGPSILRIQQVVRGDSAAYFCASSPPERGRGYEQYFGPGTRLTVT.

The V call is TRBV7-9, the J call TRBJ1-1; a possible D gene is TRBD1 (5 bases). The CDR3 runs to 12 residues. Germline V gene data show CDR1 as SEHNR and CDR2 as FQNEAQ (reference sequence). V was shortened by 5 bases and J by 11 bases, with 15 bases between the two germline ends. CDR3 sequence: CASSQSAGMAFF. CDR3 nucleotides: TGTGCCAGCAGCCAATCGGCAGGGATGGCTTTCTTT.

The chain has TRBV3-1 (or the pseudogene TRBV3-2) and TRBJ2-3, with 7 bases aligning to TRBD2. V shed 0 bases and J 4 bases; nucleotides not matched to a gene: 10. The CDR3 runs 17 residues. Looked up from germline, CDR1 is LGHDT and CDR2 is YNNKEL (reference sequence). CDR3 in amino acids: CASSQDPARERADTQYF. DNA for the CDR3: TGTGCCAGCAGCCAAGATCCGGCGCGGGAGAGGGCAGATACGCAGTATTTT.

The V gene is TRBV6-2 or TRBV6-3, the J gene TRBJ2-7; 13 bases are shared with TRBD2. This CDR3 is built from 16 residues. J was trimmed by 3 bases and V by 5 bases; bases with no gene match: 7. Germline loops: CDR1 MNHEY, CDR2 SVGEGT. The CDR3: CASSRTSGRGNYEQYF. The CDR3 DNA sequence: TGTGCCAGCAGTAGGACTAGCGGGAGAGGGAACTACGAGCAGTACTTC.

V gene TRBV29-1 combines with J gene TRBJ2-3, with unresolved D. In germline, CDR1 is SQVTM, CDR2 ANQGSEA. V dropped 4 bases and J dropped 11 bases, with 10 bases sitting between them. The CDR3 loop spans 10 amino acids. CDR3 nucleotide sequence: TGCAGCGTTGCCGACACAGTGCAGTATTTT. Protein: CSVADTVQYF.

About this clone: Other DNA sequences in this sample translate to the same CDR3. CDR3 amino acids: CASSPDISGNTIYF. The CDR3 DNA follows: TGTGCCAGCTCACCTGACATCTCTGGAAACACCATATATTTT. The gene calls are TRBV18 and TRBJ1-3; D is ambiguous. The CDR3 is 14 residues long. The V gene's germline CDR1 is KGHSH and CDR2 LQKENI. V lost 3 bases to trimming and J lost 0 bases, with 6 bases between them.

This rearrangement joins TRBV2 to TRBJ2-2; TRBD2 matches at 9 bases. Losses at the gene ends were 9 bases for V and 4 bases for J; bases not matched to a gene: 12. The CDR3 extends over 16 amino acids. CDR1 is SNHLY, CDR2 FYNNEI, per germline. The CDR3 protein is CARRAGGPRTTGELFF. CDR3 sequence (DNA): TGTGCCAGACGAGCGGGAGGACCTAGGACCACCGGGGAGCTGTTTTTT. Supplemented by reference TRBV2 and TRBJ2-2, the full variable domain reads EPEVTQTPSHQVTQMGQEVILRCVPISNHLYFYWYRQILGQKVEFLVSFYNNEISEKSEIFDDQFSVERPDGSNFTLKIRSTKLEDSAMYFCARRAGGPRTTGELFFGEGSRLTVL.

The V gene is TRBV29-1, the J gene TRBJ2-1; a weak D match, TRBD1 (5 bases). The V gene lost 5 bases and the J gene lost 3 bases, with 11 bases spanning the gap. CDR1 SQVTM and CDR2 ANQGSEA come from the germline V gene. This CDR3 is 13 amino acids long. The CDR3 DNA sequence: TGCAGCGTTTGCAGGGAATGCTACAATGAGCAGTTCTTC. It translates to CSVCRECYNEQFF.

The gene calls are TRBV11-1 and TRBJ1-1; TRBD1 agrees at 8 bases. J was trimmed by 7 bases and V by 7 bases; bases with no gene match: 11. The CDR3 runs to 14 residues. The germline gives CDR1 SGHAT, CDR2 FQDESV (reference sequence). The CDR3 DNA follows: TGTGCCAGCACCCAGGGGTCCGGGACAGGTGAAGCTTTCTTT. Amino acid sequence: CASTQGSGTGEAFF. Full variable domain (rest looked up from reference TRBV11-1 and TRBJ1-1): EAEVAQSPRYKITEKSQAVAFWCDPISGHATLYWYRQILGQGPELLVQFQDESVVDDSQLPKDRFSAERLKGVDSTLKIQPAELGDSAMYLCASTQGSGTGEAFFGQGTRLTVV.